The T cell receptor (beta chain) described here comes from a study of shared clonotypes between healthy human individuals. The study's findings and limits: Generation probabilities were higher for clonotypes shared across all four sorted-subset donors than for unshared ones.

As to this clone: The antigen remains unidentified.

Into CD45RA+ naive and CD45RA-negative memory subsets, the CD4+ cells were split. Libraries were prepared by immunoSEQ multiplex PCR; TCRdb keeps only in-frame clonotypes and omits some of them. The sample includes 1,500,000 or so clones, roughly 97% of them seen just once. This receptor was obtained from a man younger than 40 in good health. The material sequenced was naive CD4+ T cells sorted from blood. Subset in this sample: CD45RA+ positively selected.

CDR3 residues: CASSLSAGPPRTEAFF. In nucleotides, the CDR3 is TGTGCCAGTAGCCTATCAGCAGGGCCCCCCCGGACTGAAGCTTTCTTT. The genes are TRBV19 and TRBJ1-1; the D gene is possibly TRBD1 (5 bases). The CDR3 totals 16 residues. The V gene's germline CDR1 is LNHDA and CDR2 SQIVND (reference sequence). The V gene lost 6 bases and the J gene lost 5 bases, with 22 bases spanning the gap.